These 26 T cell receptor beta chains originate from one sample sequenced in a study of blood T cells in healthy people across ages. Then a second PCR, running about 6 to 12 cycles, was carried out with a sample-barcoded 5' primer and a J-beta primer mix. One entry per CDR3 protein, called by TCRdb with MiXCR from the 5' RACE reads. The repertoire includes approximately 780,000 distinct CDR3 sequences, roughly 24% of them detected once, and roughly 3.1% sits in the top ten. This same sample was also part of a study on T cells of mothers and their children.

Material for sequencing was blood. Receptors were obtained from a boy aged 10-17 years in good health.

In its sample, this clonotype was seen many times. This chain links TRBV7-9 with TRBJ2-5; TRBD2 agrees at 13 bases. Germline CDR1 and CDR2: SEHNR and FQNEAQ (reference sequence). The CDR3 covers 15 residues. V shed 4 bases and J 11 bases; nucleotides not matched to a gene: 10. CDR3 residues: CASSYGLAGVSEQYF. The DNA for the CDR3 is TGTGCCAGCAGCTACGGACTAGCGGGGGTCTCAGAGCAGTACTTC.

This clonotype has a handful of counts. The chain couples TRBV5-1 to TRBJ2-1; 8 nucleotides agree with TRBD2. Germline CDR1 reads SGHRS; CDR2 reads YFSETQ. CDR3 length equals 14 residues. V trimming: 3 bases; J trimming: 6 bases; junction bases outside the gene matches: 5. The CDR3 loop is CASSSGAGGNEQFF. The CDR3 nucleotides read TGCGCCAGCAGCTCCGGTGCGGGGGGCAATGAGCAGTTCTTC.

The table lists this clonotype with a few counts. The J gene is TRBJ1-4, the V gene TRBV19, with 9 bases identical to TRBD1. Germline trimming cut 3 bases from V and 2 bases from J; bases unmatched to any gene: 13. The CDR3 sequence is 19 residues long. Germline CDR1 reads LNHDA; CDR2 reads SQIVND (reference sequence). The CDR3 loop reads CASSIFGTGFSWTNEKLFF. The DNA for the CDR3 is TGTGCCAGTAGTATTTTTGGGACAGGGTTTAGTTGGACTAATGAAAAACTGTTTTTT.

This chain joins TRBV20-1 and TRBJ2-2; 7 bases are a match to TRBD2. CDR1 DFQATT and CDR2 SNEGSKA come from the germline V gene (reference sequence). The CDR3 spans 15 residues. Unmatched junction bases numbered 7, after V lost 5 bases and J lost 1 base. The CDR3 here is CSAFGGTGNTGELFF. The DNA for the CDR3 is TGCAGTGCTTTCGGGGGGACGGGGAACACCGGGGAGCTGTTTTTT.

The chain recombines TRBV4-1 with TRBJ2-5; possibly TRBD1 or TRBD2 for D (5 bases each). There are 17 residues in the CDR3. Germline V lookup: CDR1 MGHRA, CDR2 YSYEKL. V lost 3 bases and J 2 bases, leaving 19 bases between the germline ends. CDR3 coding DNA: TGCGCCAGCAGCCATAGCCTCCGGGACGCGTGGCAAGAGACCCAGTACTTC. This gives the protein CASSHSLRDAWQETQYF.

The rearrangement links TRBV10-3 to TRBJ1-6, with D unclear. The germline V and J ends were trimmed by 3 bases and 15 bases, with 18 bases remaining between them. This CDR3 is 14 amino acids long. Germline CDR1 and CDR2: ENHRY and SYGVKD. The CDR3 protein is CAISDGREGGILHF. The CDR3 DNA sequence: TGTGCCATCAGTGATGGGAGAGAGGGAGGAATCCTCCACTTT.

Notes on this clonotype: At one boundary the junction diverges from the germline segment, which might be a read error. The genes are TRBV7-9 and TRBJ2-1; 11 bases are shared with TRBD2. The V gene's germline CDR1 is SEHNR and CDR2 FQNEAQ (reference sequence). This CDR3 is built from 16 residues. Here the CDR3 DNA reads TGTGCCAGCAGCTCGACCTTAGCGGGGGGGCCAGATGAGCAGGTCTTC. Translation: CASSSTLAGGPDEQVF.

This clonotype turned up a few times. The rearrangement links TRBV6-2 or TRBV6-3 to TRBJ2-4; perhaps TRBD1 as D (6 bases). V gave up 1 base and J gave up 15 bases, with 10 bases separating them. CDR1 MNHEY and CDR2 SVGEGT come from the germline V gene. CDR3 size: 11 residues. The CDR3 loop is CASSYWGLWYF. CDR3 DNA sequence: TGTGCCAGCAGTTACTGGGGGCTGTGGTACTTC.

This clonotype showed up just a few times. V usage is TRBV12-3 or TRBV12-4 and J usage is TRBJ1-1; D is undetermined. The ends were cut back, 3 bases at V and 5 bases at J, with 7 bases in the middle. The CDR3 sequence is 12 residues long. The CDR3 is CASSFGETEAFF. CDR3 sequence (DNA): TGTGCCAGCAGTTTCGGGGAGACTGAAGCTTTCTTT.

This clonotype was counted only a few times. The chain is built from TRBV6-5 and TRBJ2-3, with TRBD2 identical over 10 bases. Unmatched junction bases numbered 10, after V lost 6 bases and J lost 7 bases. Germline V gene data show CDR1 as MNHEY and CDR2 as SVGAGI. The CDR3 consists of 15 residues. Here the CDR3 reads CASSYSGGRGNTQYF. In DNA, the CDR3 is TGTGCCAGCAGCTATAGCGGGGGGAGGGGAAATACGCAGTATTTT.

The sample holds a few counts of this clonotype. The rearrangement links TRBV7-8 to TRBJ2-7, with D possibly TRBD2 on 5 matching bases. V gave up 5 bases and J gave up 9 bases, with 29 bases separating them. Germline V gene lookup returns CDR1 SGHVS and CDR2 FQNEAQ. This CDR3 contains 17 residues. The CDR3 region is CASSLLRRAGRRWGQYF. In DNA form, the CDR3 reads TGTGCCAGCAGCCTGCTTCGGCGGGCGGGTCGGCGGTGGGGGCAGTACTTC.

This rearrangement joins TRBV11-2 to TRBJ2-5; no definite D call. The germline V and J ends were trimmed by 5 bases and 11 bases, with 21 bases remaining between them. Germline lookup yields CDR1 SGHAT and CDR2 FQNNGV. This CDR3 spans 14 amino acids. The CDR3 here is CASSPLRSRQEQYF. CDR3 DNA: TGTGCCAGCAGCCCCCTCAGGTCCAGGCAGGAGCAGTACTTC.

CDR3 in amino acids: CAVTSGGSTDTQYF. The CDR3 nucleotides are TGTGCCGTCACTTCGGGAGGCAGCACAGATACGCAGTATTTT. The chain recombines TRBV10-3 with TRBJ2-3; 7 nucleotides agree with TRBD2. Germline values: CDR1 ENHRY, CDR2 SYGVKD. Germline trimming cut 11 bases from V and 0 bases from J; bases unmatched to any gene: 8. CDR3 length: 14 amino acids.

This chain connects TRBV7-3 to TRBJ1-1; 7 positions agree with TRBD1. Germline V gene sequence: CDR1 SGHTA, CDR2 FQGTGA. The CDR3 loop spans 13 amino acids. J was trimmed by 11 bases and V by 5 bases; bases with no gene match: 11. For the CDR3, the DNA is TGTGCCAGCAGCCCCGACAGGGAGGGTTTGGCTTTCTTT. Protein: CASSPDREGLAFF.

This clonotype was seen at least ten times. The J gene is TRBJ2-5, the V gene TRBV24-1, with D hard to call. Germline V gene data show CDR1 as KGHDR and CDR2 as SFDVKD. This CDR3 has 13 amino acids. Trimming cost V 2 bases and J 3 bases, with 6 bases left between them. CDR3 sequence (DNA): TGTGCCACCAGTGATTCAAGTGAAGAGACCCAGTACTTC. Translation gives CATSDSSEETQYF.

V gene TRBV7-9 combines with J gene TRBJ2-6; D is possibly TRBD2 (5 bases). This CDR3 comprises 16 residues. Germline-derived CDR1 and CDR2 are SEHNR and FQNEAQ (reference sequence). With 5 bases removed from V and 0 bases from J, the gap between germline ends came to 11 bases. In nucleotides, the CDR3 is TGTGCCAGCAGCCTAAAAGAGGGCTCTGGGGCCAACGTCCTGACTTTC. It codes for CASSLKEGSGANVLTF.

This clonotype was observed a few times. The chain has TRBV29-1 and TRBJ1-1; D uncertain. The CDR3 loop spans 12 amino acids. Deletions cut 3 bases from V and 4 bases from J, with 9 bases between. Germline V lookup: CDR1 SQVTM, CDR2 ANQGSEA. In DNA, the CDR3 is TGCAGCGTTGATTTGTACACCACTGAAGCTTTCTTT. Its protein is CSVDLYTTEAFF.

This chain links TRBV3-1 with TRBJ1-6; D call uncertain. The germline V gene encodes CDR1 LGHDT and CDR2 YNNKEL (reference sequence). Trimming shortened V by 7 bases and J by 8 bases, and 18 bases separated the two germline ends. This CDR3 has 15 residues. The CDR3 is CASTQRADLYSPLHF. Here the CDR3 DNA reads TGTGCCAGCACCCAGAGGGCAGACCTTTATTCACCCCTCCACTTT.

The chain carries TRBV7-6 and TRBJ2-5, with TRBD2 as a possible D gene (5 bases). The CDR3 is 15 amino acids. Germline CDR1 reads SGHVS; CDR2 reads FNYEAQ. V lost 1 base and J lost 5, with 14 bases in between. The CDR3 loop is CASSLGSNPGETQYF. As DNA, the CDR3 is TGTGCCAGCAGCTTAGGGAGCAATCCGGGGGAGACCCAGTACTTC.

This clonotype turned up a few times. The CDR3 coding sequence is TGCAGTGCTAGAGTTCCCCAAGCGGGAGCATCCTACGAGCAGTACTTC. It codes for CSARVPQAGASYEQYF. This chain joins TRBV20-1 and TRBJ2-1; 8 positions match TRBD2. The J call may be wrong; the DNA end is better matched by TRBJ2-7. This CDR3 comprises 16 residues. The germline gives CDR1 DFQATT, CDR2 SNEGSKA (reference sequence).

The rearrangement links TRBV5-1 to TRBJ1-4, with D perhaps TRBD1 (5 bases). Germline V gene sequence: CDR1 SGHRS, CDR2 YFSETQ. The germline V and J ends were trimmed by 4 bases and 5 bases, with 15 bases remaining between them. This CDR3 comprises 15 residues. The CDR3 loop is CASSRPGGVNEKLFF. The CDR3 DNA reads as TGCGCCAGCAGCCGTCCTGGGGGGGTAAATGAAAAACTGTTTTTT.

This clonotype has a handful of counts. The chain recombines TRBV5-1 with TRBJ2-4; 9 bases are shared with TRBD2. The CDR3 consists of 16 residues. Germline CDR1 SGHRS, CDR2 YFSETQ. J gave up 4 bases and V 4 bases, and 9 bases lay outside the gene matches. The DNA of the CDR3 is TGCGCCAGCAGCCCCCCAGCGGGGGGATTTAAAAACATTCAGTACTTC. This codes for CASSPPAGGFKNIQYF.

V and J are TRBV6-4 and TRBJ1-2, with D hard to call. V lost 6 bases to trimming and J lost 4 bases, with 18 bases between them. Germline V gene lookup returns CDR1 MRHNA and CDR2 SNTAGT. The CDR3 spans 15 residues. The CDR3 region has the DNA TGTGCCAGCAGCACGCTTCGGCGGGGTTTCTATGGCTACACCTTC. It yields the protein CASSTLRRGFYGYTF.

This clonotype was observed a handful of times. The CDR3, as DNA: TGCGCCAGCAGCCAAGCACAGGGGGCTGGTGATGGCTACACCTTC. This sequence encodes CASSQAQGAGDGYTF. V gene TRBV4-1 combines with J gene TRBJ1-2; 9 bases line up with TRBD1. Germline values: CDR1 MGHRA, CDR2 YSYEKL. This CDR3 has 15 residues. V shed 1 base, J shed 6 bases, and the junction held 6 bases outside the gene matches.

This chain uses TRBV20-1 with TRBJ1-6; tentatively, D is TRBD1 (6 bases). The CDR3 runs to 17 residues. V was clipped by 6 bases and J by 5 bases, with 23 bases between them. Germline values: CDR1 DFQATT, CDR2 SNEGSKA (reference sequence). The CDR3 protein is CSAKVPGEGVNNSPLHF. The CDR3 bases are TGCAGTGCGAAAGTACCCGGTGAGGGGGTGAATAATTCACCCCTCCACTTT.

This clonotype has just a few counts. The chain employs TRBV6-5 and TRBJ2-2; 13 bases line up with TRBD2. The CDR3 consists of 15 residues. Germline V gives CDR1 MNHEY, CDR2 SVGAGI. V trimming: 10 bases; J trimming: 4 bases; junction bases outside the gene matches: 6. Written as DNA, the CDR3 is TGTGCCACCTCTGGGACTAGCGGGGCCACCGGGGAGCTGTTTTTT. It codes for CATSGTSGATGELFF.